This T cell receptor (beta chain) was sequenced for a study of cytomegalovirus exposure and HLA in healthy donors. Study-level findings and limits: Among TCR beta chains, those listed as cytomegalovirus-associated numbered more than 150.

A remark on this clone: Its specificity is unknown.

Germline assignment: CDR1 GTSNPN and CDR2 SVGIG (reference sequence). The CDR3 contains 14 residues. V shed 6 bases, J shed 6 bases, and the junction held 13 bases outside the gene matches. Sequencing was performed with immunoSEQ multiplex PCR; in TCRdb, only in-frame clones are kept and a portion is missing. The sample has more than 65,000 clones; more than 85% are singletons. This receptor was obtained from a young man in good health and CMV-seronegative. The sequenced sample was PBMCs. The chain joins TRBV30 to TRBJ1-2; 7 bases align to TRBD1. Here the CDR3 reads CACRKPMTGNGYTF. DNA for the CDR3: TGTGCCTGCAGAAAACCAATGACAGGGAATGGCTACACCTTC.